This passage covers 20 T cell receptor beta chains from one sample sequenced in a study of T cells in Graves' hyperthyroidism and ophthalmopathy. There were TCR beta CDR3 regions amplified from RNA transcripts. An initial round of RT-PCR targeting the TCR CDR3 relied on the HTBI primer set. TCRdb ran MiXCR on the multiplex PCR reads and lists one entry per CDR3 protein. The profile shows more than 350,000 distinct CDR3 sequences, nearly 15% of them singletons. The sequenced sample consisted of blood. The receptors originated from a woman aged 55-70 years with Graves' ophthalmopathy.

The V and J genes are TRBV14 and TRBJ2-3; no definite D call. The CDR3 consists of 14 residues. Trimming took off 0 bases at V and 6 bases at J, with 10 bases between the two ends. Germline CDR1 SGHDN, CDR2 FVKESK. For the CDR3, the DNA is TGTGCCAGCAGCCAAGATCTCCGAGCGGATACGCAGTATTTT. Its protein is CASSQDLRADTQYF.

The chain couples TRBV6-1 to TRBJ1-2; D remains ambiguous. V gave up 8 bases and J gave up 3 bases, with 13 bases separating them. The germline gives CDR1 MNHNS, CDR2 SASEGT. The CDR3 length is 13 residues. CDR3 amino acids: CASSVGSHYGYTF. Here the CDR3 DNA reads TGTGCCAGCTCGGTGGGGAGCCACTATGGCTACACCTTC.

The J gene is TRBJ1-1, the V gene TRBV6-1; 8 bases are a match to TRBD1. The CDR3 covers 11 residues. Germline CDR1 and CDR2: MNHNS and SASEGT. J lost 8 bases, V lost 6 bases, and 2 bases had no gene match. CDR3 sequence reads: CASSRDREAFF. The CDR3 bases are TGTGCCAGCAGCCGGGACAGGGAAGCTTTCTTT.

This clonotype was seen only a few times. V gene TRBV6-1 combines with J gene TRBJ2-2; 8 nucleotides match TRBD2. With V trimmed by 10 bases and J by 7 bases, 2 bases remained unmatched. This CDR3 contains 11 residues. Germline V gives CDR1 MNHNS, CDR2 SASEGT. DNA of the CDR3: TGTGCCACCGGGGGGGTCGGGGAGCTGTTTTTT. As protein: CATGGVGELFF.

This clonotype was recorded at least ten times. This chain uses TRBV20-1 with TRBJ1-5; tentatively, D is TRBD1 (6 bases). Trimming stripped 6 bases from V and 4 bases from J, with 10 bases between. Per germline, CDR1 DFQATT and CDR2 SNEGSKA (reference sequence). CDR3 length equals 12 residues. In DNA form, the CDR3 reads TGCAGTGCATGGGGGCCAAATCAGCCCCAGCATTTT. It translates to CSAWGPNQPQHF.

This chain uses TRBV12-3 or TRBV12-4 with TRBJ2-7; D unclear. V dropped 6 bases and J dropped 3 bases, with 6 bases sitting between them. The CDR3 is 11 amino acids. CDR3 bases: TGTGCCAGCAGGCGAGGCTACGAGCAGTACTTC. Protein sequence: CASRRGYEQYF.

This clonotype was recorded at least ten times. The chain employs TRBV3-1 and TRBJ1-5; no firm D call. The CDR3 spans 15 residues. V lost 5 bases and J 5 bases, leaving 16 bases between the germline ends. The germline CDR1 and CDR2 sequences are LGHDT and YNNKEL (reference sequence). The chain's CDR3 is CASSSLHNKHQPQHF. DNA for the CDR3: TGTGCCAGCAGCAGCCTACATAACAAACATCAGCCCCAGCATTTT. The variable domain in full, with the rest retrieved from reference TRBV3-1 and TRBJ1-5, is DTAVSQTPKYLVTQMGNDKSIKCEQNLGHDTMYWYKQDSKKFLKIMFSYNNKELIINETVPNRFSPKSPDKAHLNLHINSLELGDSAVYFCASSSLHNKHQPQHFGDGTRLSIL.

The J gene is TRBJ1-6, the V gene TRBV18, with a possible D match to TRBD1 (6 bases). The CDR3 runs to 15 residues. CDR1 is KGHSH, CDR2 LQKENI, per germline. Trimming stripped 3 bases from V and 5 bases from J, with 11 bases between. For the CDR3, the DNA is TGTGCCAGCTCACCCGTGGCAGGGGATAATTCACCCCTCCACTTT. Its translation is CASSPVAGDNSPLHF.

The V gene is TRBV5-1, the J gene TRBJ2-5; 8 bases are shared with TRBD2. The CDR3 loop spans 15 amino acids. V lost 5 bases to trimming and J lost 1 base; unmatched junction nucleotides: 7. The germline V gene has CDR1 SGHRS and CDR2 YFSETQ. The CDR3, as DNA: TGCGCCAGCAGTTTTATAGCGGGGCTCCAAGAGACCCAGTACTTC. Residues: CASSFIAGLQETQYF. Filled out from reference TRBV5-1 and TRBJ2-5, the complete variable domain reads KAGVTQTPRYLIKTRGQQVTLSCSPISGHRSVSWYQQTPGQGLQFLFEYFSETQRNKGNFPGRFSGRQFSNSRSEMNVSTLELGDSALYLCASSFIAGLQETQYFGPGTRLLVL.

This clonotype has a count of ten or more. The chain is built from TRBV6-2 or TRBV6-3 and TRBJ2-7, with 10 nucleotides matching TRBD1. Germline CDR1 and CDR2: MNHEY and SVGEGT. The ends lost 2 bases at V and 2 bases at J; junction bases unmatched: 6. The CDR3 totals 16 residues. The CDR3, as DNA: TGTGCCAGCAGTTACCCCGGGACAGGGGTCCCCTACGAGCAGTACTTC. The encoded protein is CASSYPGTGVPYEQYF.

A remark on this clonotype: A much larger clone lies a single base off, so this may be a read error. Lacking the conserved final phenylalanine or tryptophan, this CDR3 likely reflects a read error. The chain uses TRBV30 and TRBJ1-1; 8 bases agree with TRBD1. The CDR3 is 13 residues long. Germline trimming cut 4 bases from V and 0 bases from J; bases unmatched to any gene: 1. CDR1 is GTSNPN and CDR2 is SVGIG in the germline V gene (reference sequence). This CDR3 reads CAWTGGVNTEAFS. CDR3 nucleotide sequence: TGTGCCTGGACAGGGGGCGTGAACACTGAAGCTTTCTCT.

This rearrangement joins TRBV7-8 to TRBJ1-5; 8 bases line up with TRBD1. Germline V gives CDR1 SGHVS, CDR2 FQNEAQ. The CDR3 is 15 amino acids. V gave up 5 bases and J gave up 1 base; unmatched junction bases: 4. CDR3 coding DNA: TGTGCCAGCAGCCCCCAGGGGGCGAGCAATCAGCCCCAGCATTTT. Translated: CASSPQGASNQPQHF. Variable domain in full (rest from reference TRBV7-8 and TRBJ1-5): GAGVSQSPRYKVAKRGQDVALRCDPISGHVSLFWYQQALGQGPEFLTYFQNEAQLDKSGLPSDRFFAERPEGSVSTLKIQRTQQEDSAVYLCASSPQGASNQPQHFGDGTRLSIL.

A few counts support this clonotype. The CDR3 here is CAISGQGSHEQYF. The CDR3 coding sequence is TGTGCCATCAGTGGACAAGGGAGCCACGAGCAGTACTTC. The chain links TRBV10-3 to TRBJ2-7; a weak D match, TRBD2 (5 bases). V dropped 4 bases and J dropped 5 bases, with 12 bases sitting between them. The CDR3 covers 13 residues. Per the germline V gene, CDR1 is ENHRY and CDR2 is SYGVKD.

Comment on this clonotype: One base away lies a much larger clone, so this may be a sequencing read error. The J gene is TRBJ2-5, the V gene TRBV28; D is perhaps TRBD2 (6 bases). Germline V gene lookup returns CDR1 MDHEN and CDR2 SYDVKM. The CDR3 totals 13 residues. The CDR3 DNA follows: TGTGCCAGCAGTAGACTAGTCCAAGAGACCCAGCACTTC. It yields the protein CASSRLVQETQHF.

This clonotype was recorded many times. The gene calls are TRBV6-2 or TRBV6-3 and TRBJ2-7; D is uncertain. The CDR3 sequence is 14 residues long. V was clipped by 7 bases and J by 0 bases, with 13 bases between them. CDR1 and CDR2 from the germline V gene are MNHEY and SVGEGT. The DNA for the CDR3 is TGTGCCAGCATCCCGACACCTAGCTCCTACGAGCAGTACTTC. Its translation is CASIPTPSSYEQYF.

This clonotype was seen repeatedly, ten times or more. The chain combines TRBV27 with TRBJ2-7; D tentatively reads TRBD1 or TRBD2 (5 bases each). Trimming left V 6 bases short and J 3 bases short, with 15 bases between. The CDR3 spans 14 residues. Germline assignment: CDR1 MNHEY and CDR2 SMNVEV (reference sequence). CDR3: CASSLDRDHYEQYF. In nucleotides, the CDR3 is TGTGCCAGCAGCCTTGACCGGGACCACTACGAGCAGTACTTC.

This clonotype has only a few counts. The chain carries TRBV12-5 and TRBJ2-7; 10 bases match TRBD2. This CDR3 is built from 15 residues. The germline V gene has CDR1 LGHNT and CDR2 FRNRAP. V dropped 4 bases and J dropped 4; count of bases not matched to a gene: 7. CDR3 coding DNA: TGTGCTAGTGGTTCGCAACTAGCGGGATCGTACGAGCAGTACTTC. It translates to CASGSQLAGSYEQYF.

In this sample, this clonotype turned up many times. This sequence joins TRBV20-1 and TRBJ1-5; a weak D match, TRBD1 (5 bases). Trimming pared 5 bases from V and 3 bases from J, leaving 11 bases between. Germline V gives CDR1 DFQATT, CDR2 SNEGSKA (reference sequence). The CDR3 has 13 amino acids. CDR3 in amino acids: CSARRVPNQPQHF. The CDR3 nucleotides read TGCAGTGCTCGCAGGGTACCCAATCAGCCCCAGCATTTT.

As regards this clonotype: This may stem from a read error, because a much larger clone lies one nucleotide away. The rearrangement joins TRBV5-1 to TRBJ2-7; maybe TRBD2 (5 bases). The ends were cut back, 0 bases at V and 6 bases at J, with 10 bases in the middle. Germline V gives CDR1 SGHRS, CDR2 YFSETQ. The CDR3 length is 13 residues. Here the CDR3 reads CASSLVEASEQYF. The CDR3 region has the DNA TGCGCCAGCAGCTTGGTGGAGGCGAGCGAGCAGTACTTC.

This clonotype was found a few times. V gene TRBV2 combines with J gene TRBJ2-5; TRBD2 matches 11 bases. Trimming removed 1 base from V and 0 bases from J; junction bases left unmatched: 1. The CDR3 extends over 16 amino acids. CDR1 SNHLY and CDR2 FYNNEI come from the germline V gene. CDR3 protein: CASSEVTSGDQETQYF. As DNA, the CDR3 is TGTGCCAGCAGTGAAGTGACTAGCGGGGACCAAGAGACCCAGTACTTC. Full variable domain (rest looked up from reference TRBV2 and TRBJ2-5): EPEVTQTPSHQVTQMGQEVILRCVPISNHLYFYWYRQILGQKVEFLVSFYNNEISEKSEIFDDQFSVERPDGSNFTLKIRSTKLEDSAMYFCASSEVTSGDQETQYFGPGTRLLVL.